The next 21 T cell receptor beta chains were all read from a single sample in a study of T-cell reconstitution after alpha-beta-depleted transplantation in children. Unique molecular identifiers were incorporated when the TCRbeta library was constructed. TCRdb recomputed calls from the PCR reads with MiXCR, one row per CDR3 protein. The table includes hundreds of thousands of distinct CDR3 sequences, 32% detected once. The sequencing used PBMCs from the stem cell graft donor, collected from the stem cell graft. These receptors were obtained from a human donor who donated a stem cell graft to a child with aplastic anemia.

This sequence joins TRBV7-9 and TRBJ1-3; 9 nucleotides match TRBD1. The CDR3 sequence is 16 residues long. With 5 bases clipped from V and 0 bases from J, the junction kept 5 bases outside the gene matches. Germline lookup yields CDR1 SEHNR and CDR2 FQNEAQ (reference sequence). CDR3 nucleotides: TGTGCCAGCAGCCCGGGACAGGGAATCTCTGGAAACACCATATATTTT. The encoded protein is CASSPGQGISGNTIYF. Filled out from reference TRBV7-9 and TRBJ1-3, the complete variable domain reads DTGVSQNPRHKITKRGQNVTFRCDPISEHNRLYWYRQTLGQGPEFLTYFQNEAQLEKSRLLSDRFSAERPKGSFSTLEIQRTEQGDSAMYLCASSPGQGISGNTIYFGEGSWLTVV.

This chain connects TRBV9 to TRBJ2-1; 8 nucleotides align to TRBD2. The germline V gene encodes CDR1 SGDLS and CDR2 YYNGEE. The CDR3 has 15 residues. J was trimmed by 4 bases and V by 0 bases; bases with no gene match: 3. Here the CDR3 reads CASSVEGLGYNEQFF. In nucleotides, the CDR3 is TGTGCCAGCAGCGTAGAGGGACTAGGGTACAATGAGCAGTTCTTC.

This clonotype showed up just a few times. The DNA of the CDR3 is TGTGCCAGCAGCTTTAGCGGGCGCCAAGAGACCCAGTACTTC. It yields the protein CASSFSGRQETQYF. The rearrangement links TRBV7-7 to TRBJ2-5; TRBD2 matches at 7 bases. The germline CDR1 and CDR2 sequences are SSHAT and FNYEAQ (reference sequence). J lost 1 base, V lost 3 bases, and 2 bases had no gene match. This CDR3 contains 14 residues.

This clonotype was counted between two and nine times. J is TRBJ2-7 and V is TRBV29-1; 9 nucleotides align to TRBD2. The CDR3 extends over 12 amino acids. J gave up 2 bases and V 7 bases, and 3 bases lay outside the gene matches. Germline CDR1 SQVTM, CDR2 ANQGSEA. CDR3 sequence: CSATSGPYEQYF. The DNA of the CDR3 is TGCAGCGCGACTAGCGGACCCTACGAGCAGTACTTC.

The V gene is TRBV7-7, the J gene TRBJ2-5; D unresolved. The germline gives CDR1 SSHAT, CDR2 FNYEAQ (reference sequence). The V end was cut by 5 bases, the J end by 2 bases, with 12 bases between. This CDR3 comprises 14 residues. In DNA, the CDR3 is TGTGCCAGCAGCCGAGTAGGGCCTCAAGAGACCCAGTACTTC. Translation gives CASSRVGPQETQYF. The complete variable domain, with remaining parts taken from reference TRBV7-7 and TRBJ2-5, reads GAGVSQSPRYKVTKRGQDVTLRCDPISSHATLYWYQQALGQGPEFLTYFNYEAQPDKSGLPSDRFSAERPEGSISTLTIQRTEQRDSAMYRCASSRVGPQETQYFGPGTRLLVL.

This clonotype was observed once. Germline is not matched at one junction end, which may reflect a read error. V usage is TRBV20-1 and J usage is TRBJ2-1, with 9 bases matching TRBD1. The CDR3 covers 17 residues. Germline V gene sequence: CDR1 DFQATT, CDR2 SNEGSKA (reference sequence). The CDR3 loop reads CCARQRVRDREGNEQFF. The CDR3 region has the DNA TGCTGTGCTAGGCAGAGGGTTAGGGACAGGGAAGGTAATGAGCAGTTCTTC.

The chain employs TRBV12-3 or TRBV12-4 and TRBJ2-2, with D perhaps being TRBD1 or TRBD2 (5 bases each). V lost 5 bases to trimming and J lost 5 bases, with 9 bases between them. The CDR3 consists of 13 residues. The CDR3 loop is CASSPRETGELFF. The CDR3 DNA reads TGTGCCAGCAGTCCCAGGGAGACCGGGGAGCTGTTTTTT.

The sample holds a few counts of this clonotype. The genes are TRBV12-3 or TRBV12-4 and TRBJ1-2, with a weak D call TRBD1 (6 bases). The V end lost 5 bases, the J end lost 3 bases, and 13 bases lay between the germline ends. The CDR3 has 14 amino acids. Written as DNA, the CDR3 is TGTGCCAGCAGTGCCCAGGGGATCTACTATGGCTACACCTTC. Protein sequence: CASSAQGIYYGYTF.

This clonotype was observed a handful of times. The chain is built from TRBV30 and TRBJ1-4; D unresolved. The germline V and J ends were trimmed by 0 bases and 4 bases, with 12 bases remaining between them. CDR1 and CDR2 (germline): GTSNPN, SVGIG (reference sequence). This CDR3 is 15 amino acids long. CDR3 coding DNA: TGTGCCTGGAGTGTACTGGAGACGGTTAATGAAAAACTGTTTTTT. Its protein is CAWSVLETVNEKLFF.

The CDR3 sequence: CASCLTGYEQFF. Here the CDR3 DNA reads TGCGCCAGCTGCTTGACAGGGTATGAGCAGTTCTTC. The chain links TRBV10-2 to TRBJ2-1; TRBD1 aligns across 7 bases. Trimming cost V 8 bases and J 8 bases; bases outside gene matches: 6. The CDR3 is 12 residues long. The germline gives CDR1 WSHSY, CDR2 SAAADI.

This clonotype was seen once. The chain links TRBV20-1 to TRBJ1-1, with a tentative D call TRBD1 (6 bases). The CDR3 covers 14 residues. Trimming removed 0 bases at V and 11 bases at J, with 19 bases between. Looked up from germline, CDR1 is DFQATT and CDR2 is SNEGSKA (reference sequence). CDR3 residues: CSAREQGPLARAFF. Written as DNA, the CDR3 is TGCAGTGCTAGAGAACAGGGACCCCTGGCTAGGGCTTTCTTT.

Many counts were recorded for this clonotype. The chain has TRBV27 and TRBJ2-7; D ambiguous. This CDR3 is 14 amino acids long. Trimming cost V 5 bases and J 6 bases, with 17 bases left between them. The germline V gene has CDR1 MNHEY and CDR2 SMNVEV (reference sequence). CDR3 loop: CASSTNTLGTEQYF. CDR3 bases: TGTGCCAGCAGTACAAATACTCTGGGTACCGAGCAGTACTTC.

This clonotype was observed a handful of times. V and J are TRBV25-1 and TRBJ1-1; D is unresolved. Germline values: CDR1 MGHDK, CDR2 SYGVNS. CDR3 length equals 15 residues. V was cut by 2 bases and J by 5 bases, with 15 bases left in between. CDR3 sequence (DNA): TGTGCCAGCAGTGAAAGTTCGGGTTTATGGACTGAAGCTTTCTTT. It translates to CASSESSGLWTEAFF.

This chain connects TRBV30 to TRBJ2-3; D perhaps matches TRBD1 (5 bases). Trimming took 3 bases from V and 8 from J, leaving 9 bases between them. This CDR3 spans 11 amino acids. The germline V gene encodes CDR1 GTSNPN and CDR2 SVGIG (reference sequence). CDR3 sequence: CAWSYQGTQYF. Here the CDR3 DNA reads TGTGCCTGGAGCTACCAGGGTACGCAGTATTTT.

This clonotype occurred a few times. The V and J genes are TRBV5-1 and TRBJ2-4; D uncertain. The V end was cut by 0 bases, the J end by 0 bases, with 7 bases between. The germline V gene has CDR1 SGHRS and CDR2 YFSETQ. This CDR3 spans 15 amino acids. CDR3 DNA sequence: TGCGCCAGCAGCTTGGGACCGATAGCCAAAAACATTCAGTACTTC. Protein product: CASSLGPIAKNIQYF.

In this sample, this clonotype turned up a few times. CDR3 nucleotide sequence: TGTGCCAGCAGTCTCCCTGGGCGGTATGAGCAGTTCTTC. Amino acids: CASSLPGRYEQFF. The chain recombines TRBV6-1 with TRBJ2-1; D not certain. CDR1 and CDR2 from the germline V gene are MNHNS and SASEGT. Trimming shortened V by 5 bases and J by 8 bases, and 13 bases separated the two germline ends. The CDR3 is made up of 13 amino acids.

This clonotype was seen only a few times. The rearrangement uses TRBV28 and TRBJ2-7; 7 bases line up with TRBD2. The ends lost 3 bases at V and 0 bases at J; junction bases unmatched: 5. From germline, CDR1 is MDHEN and CDR2 SYDVKM. This CDR3 spans 15 amino acids. For the CDR3, the DNA is TGTGCCAGCAGTTTCCTAAGCGGGGCCTCCTACGAGCAGTACTTC. It yields the protein CASSFLSGASYEQYF.

This clonotype appeared a few times. The chain combines TRBV5-1 with TRBJ2-7, with 10 bases lining up with TRBD2. The germline CDR1 and CDR2 sequences are SGHRS and YFSETQ. This CDR3 comprises 15 residues. With V trimmed by 5 bases and J by 2 bases, 7 bases remained unmatched. The CDR3: CASRFLAGGTYEQYF. In DNA, the CDR3 is TGCGCCAGCAGATTTTTAGCGGGGGGAACCTACGAGCAGTACTTC.

In this sample, this clonotype turned up a few times. This chain joins TRBV6-5 and TRBJ1-1, with no clear D. The V and J ends lost 6 bases and 4 bases respectively, with 9 bases between them. The germline gives CDR1 MNHEY, CDR2 SVGAGI. This CDR3 region has 12 residues. The CDR3 reads CASRRGGTEAFF. Written as DNA, the CDR3 is TGTGCCAGCAGGAGAGGAGGCACTGAAGCTTTCTTT.

The chain recombines TRBV11-1 with TRBJ2-1; perhaps TRBD2 as D (7 bases). V lost 0 bases and J lost 10, with 13 bases in between. Per germline, CDR1 SGHAT and CDR2 FQDESV (reference sequence). The CDR3 runs 14 residues. The CDR3 region has the DNA TGTGCCAGCAGCTTAGCGGGGGGGCGTAAGGAGCAGTTCTTC. This sequence encodes CASSLAGGRKEQFF. Full variable domain (remainder filled in from reference TRBV11-1 and TRBJ2-1): EAEVAQSPRYKITEKSQAVAFWCDPISGHATLYWYRQILGQGPELLVQFQDESVVDDSQLPKDRFSAERLKGVDSTLKIQPAELGDSAMYLCASSLAGGRKEQFFGPGTRLTVL.

This clonotype was detected a few times. The chain recombines TRBV20-1 with TRBJ2-1; 12 bases match TRBD2. Germline CDR1 DFQATT, CDR2 SNEGSKA (reference sequence). V dropped 2 bases and J dropped 10; count of bases not matched to a gene: 6. This CDR3 is 14 amino acids long. CDR3 in amino acids: CSARWTSGVGEQFF. Written as DNA, the CDR3 is TGCAGTGCTAGATGGACTAGCGGGGTGGGAGAGCAGTTCTTC.